The sample holds many counts of the clone carrying this TCR beta chain. Antigen unknown. From the 5' RACE reads, TCRdb called clonotypes with MiXCR, one entry per CDR3 protein. This repertoire shows hundreds of thousands of distinct CDR3 sequences, roughly 6% found once; its top ten account for approximately 1.6%. This sample was included in a study of identical twins. Study-wide results and limits: The authors noted that invariant MAIT and iNKT cells could partly confound zero-insertion analyses. The abundant beta clonotypes from cord blood had fewer insertions, and memory repertoires had none of this. The analysis was cross-sectional rather than longitudinal within donors.

The germline CDR1 and CDR2 sequences are DFQATT and SNEGSKA (reference sequence). The length of the CDR3 is 15 residues. The V gene lost 0 bases and the J gene lost 3 bases, with 11 bases spanning the gap. The V gene is TRBV20-1, the J gene TRBJ2-2; D not resolved. The receptor's source is a man younger than 35 in good health. Specimen: naive T cells sorted from blood. The CDR3 nucleotides read TGCAGTGCTAGAGAGGGCACAGAGTACACCGGGGAGCTGTTTTTT. This codes for CSAREGTEYTGELFF.